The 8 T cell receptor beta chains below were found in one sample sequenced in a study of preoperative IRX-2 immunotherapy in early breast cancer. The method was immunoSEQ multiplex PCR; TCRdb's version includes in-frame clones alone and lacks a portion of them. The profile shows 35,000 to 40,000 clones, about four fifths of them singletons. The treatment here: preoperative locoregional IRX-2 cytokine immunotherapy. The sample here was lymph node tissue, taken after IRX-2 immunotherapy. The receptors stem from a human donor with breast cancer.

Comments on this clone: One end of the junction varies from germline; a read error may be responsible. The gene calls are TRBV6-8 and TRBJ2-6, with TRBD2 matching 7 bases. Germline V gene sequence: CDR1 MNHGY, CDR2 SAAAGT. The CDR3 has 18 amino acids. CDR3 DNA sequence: TGTGCCATCAGTGGGGAGCGGGACTCACCTCGTGTGGCCAACGTCCTGACTTTC. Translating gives CAISGERDSPRVANVLTF.

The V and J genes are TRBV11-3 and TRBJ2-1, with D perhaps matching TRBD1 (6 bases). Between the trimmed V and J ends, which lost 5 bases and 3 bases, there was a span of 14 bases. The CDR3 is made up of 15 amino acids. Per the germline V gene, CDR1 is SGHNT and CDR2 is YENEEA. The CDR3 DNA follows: TGTGCCAGCAGCCCTCACAGGGTTATCTACAATGAGCAGTTCTTC. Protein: CASSPHRVIYNEQFF.

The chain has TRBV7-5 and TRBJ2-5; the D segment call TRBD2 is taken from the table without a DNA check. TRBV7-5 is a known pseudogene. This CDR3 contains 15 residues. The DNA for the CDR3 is TGTGCCAGCAGCCCCGGAACTAGCGGGGAAGAGACCCAGTACTTC. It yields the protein CASSPGTSGEETQYF.

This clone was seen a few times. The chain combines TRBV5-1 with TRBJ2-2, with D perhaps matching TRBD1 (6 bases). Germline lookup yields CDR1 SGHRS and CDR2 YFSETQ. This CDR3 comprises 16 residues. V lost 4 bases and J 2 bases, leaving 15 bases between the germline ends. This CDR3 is CASSLLTTGNTGELFF. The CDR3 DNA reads TGCGCCAGCAGCCTCTTGACGACAGGAAACACCGGGGAGCTGTTTTTT.

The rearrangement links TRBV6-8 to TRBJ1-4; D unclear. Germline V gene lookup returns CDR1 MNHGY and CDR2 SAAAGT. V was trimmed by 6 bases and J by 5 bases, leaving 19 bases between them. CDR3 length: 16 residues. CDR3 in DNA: TGTGCCAGCAGGACCGGGAACCACGTAGGAAATGAAAAACTGTTTTTT. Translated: CASRTGNHVGNEKLFF.

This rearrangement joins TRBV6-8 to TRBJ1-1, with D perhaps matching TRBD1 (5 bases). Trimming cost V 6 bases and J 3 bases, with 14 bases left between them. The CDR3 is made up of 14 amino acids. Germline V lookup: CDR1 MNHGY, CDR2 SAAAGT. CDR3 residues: CASSEFQGYTEAFF. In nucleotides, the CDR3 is TGTGCCAGCAGCGAATTCCAGGGCTACACTGAAGCTTTCTTT.

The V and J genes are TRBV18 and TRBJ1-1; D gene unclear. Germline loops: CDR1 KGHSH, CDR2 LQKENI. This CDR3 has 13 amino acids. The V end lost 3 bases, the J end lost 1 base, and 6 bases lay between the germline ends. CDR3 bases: TGTGCCAGCTCACCCCTGAGGAACACTGAAGCTTTCTTT. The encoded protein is CASSPLRNTEAFF.

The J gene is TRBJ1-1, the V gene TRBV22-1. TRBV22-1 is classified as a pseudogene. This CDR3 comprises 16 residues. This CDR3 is CASSPDRDYMNTEAFF. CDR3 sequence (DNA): TGTGCCAGCAGCCCCGACAGGGACTACATGAACACTGAAGCTTTCTTT.